The 12 T cell receptor beta chains below were found in one sample sequenced in a study of blood T cell repertoires in COVID-19. Clones were sequenced by immunoSEQ multiplex PCR, and TCRdb holds only the in-frame ones, with some missing. Of roughly 120,000 clones listed, approximately 87% are singletons. Input material: peripheral blood. The receptors come from a woman between 55 and 75 years old with acute or convalescent COVID-19.

Worth noting for this clone: A junction end diverges from the germline sequence, so it may reflect a read error. The CDR3 protein is CASSLIWLF. CDR3 nucleotides: TGTGCCAGCAGTCTTATTTGGCTCTTC. The chain combines TRBV27 with TRBJ2-7; no clear D gene. The CDR3 consists of 9 residues. Germline V gene lookup returns CDR1 MNHEY and CDR2 SMNVEV (reference sequence).

The V and J genes are TRBV6-4 and TRBJ2-2; tentative D call: TRBD2 (5 bases). CDR3 size: 14 residues. Looked up from germline, CDR1 is MRHNA and CDR2 is SNTAGT. Trimming took 6 bases from V and 4 from J, leaving 12 bases between them. CDR3 residues: CASRGFEGTGELFF. In DNA form, the CDR3 reads TGTGCCAGCAGAGGTTTCGAGGGCACCGGGGAGCTGTTTTTT.

This clone has a single count. This chain uses TRBV6-5 with TRBJ1-3; D might be TRBD1 (6 bases). The V end was cut by 6 bases, the J end by 4 bases, with 13 bases between. The length of the CDR3 is 14 residues. CDR1 is MNHEY, CDR2 SVGAGI, per germline. CDR3 in amino acids: CASRQTGGGNTIYF. The CDR3 region has the DNA TGTGCCAGCAGACAGACAGGCGGCGGAAACACCATATATTTT.

This chain links TRBV19 with TRBJ1-4; TRBD1 is a possible D gene (5 bases). Per the germline V gene, CDR1 is LNHDA and CDR2 is SQIVND (reference sequence). The CDR3 is 13 residues long. Trimming took 6 bases from V and 4 from J, leaving 9 bases between them. Here the CDR3 reads CASRRTNNEKLFF. The DNA for the CDR3 is TGTGCCAGTAGGCGGACAAATAATGAAAAACTGTTTTTT.

The chain has TRBV5-6 and TRBJ2-3, with 9 bases aligning to TRBD2. Germline V gene sequence: CDR1 SGHDT, CDR2 YYEEEE. CDR3 length: 16 residues. The V and J ends lost 0 bases and 4 bases, in that order; junction bases with no gene match: 6. The chain's CDR3 is CASSLVGGGASDTQYF. The CDR3 DNA sequence: TGTGCCAGCAGCTTGGTAGGCGGGGGGGCTTCAGATACGCAGTATTTT.

A few counts support this clone. This chain uses TRBV3-1 (or the pseudogene TRBV3-2) with TRBJ1-6; D is undetermined. CDR3 length equals 14 residues. Germline CDR1 LGHDT, CDR2 YNNKEL (reference sequence). The germline V and J ends were trimmed by 1 base and 5 bases, with 6 bases remaining between them. The CDR3 loop is CASSQVLNNSPLHF. In nucleotides, the CDR3 is TGTGCCAGCAGCCAAGTGCTAAATAATTCACCCCTCCACTTT.

The rearrangement uses TRBV5-4 and TRBJ2-5; D might be TRBD2 (5 bases). V lost 3 bases and J 1 base, leaving 10 bases between the germline ends. The CDR3 spans 14 residues. Per the germline V gene, CDR1 is SGHNT and CDR2 is YYREEE (reference sequence). DNA for the CDR3: TGTGCCAGCAGCTCGGGATCCTTCCAAGAGACCCAGTACTTC. Amino acid sequence: CASSSGSFQETQYF.

In the case of this clone: Within the sample, other DNA sequences also encode this same CDR3. CDR3 coding DNA: TGTGCCAGCAGTAGGGGGAATGAAAAACTGTTTTTT. This codes for CASSRGNEKLFF. The chain recombines TRBV28 with TRBJ1-4; D is perhaps TRBD1 (6 bases). Per the germline V gene, CDR1 is MDHEN and CDR2 is SYDVKM. V was clipped by 5 bases and J by 5 bases, with 6 bases between them. This CDR3 has 12 amino acids.

Only a few counts were recorded for this clone. The chain recombines TRBV7-9 with TRBJ2-1; 8 bases are shared with TRBD2. With V trimmed by 1 base and J by 8 bases, 7 bases remained unmatched. There are 15 residues in the CDR3. Per germline, CDR1 SEHNR and CDR2 FQNEAQ (reference sequence). The chain's CDR3 is CASSLGGTRGDEQFF. The CDR3 region has the DNA TGTGCCAGCAGCTTAGGTGGGACTAGGGGGGATGAGCAGTTCTTC.

The V and J genes are TRBV19 and TRBJ1-2; possible D gene TRBD1, 6 bases. The germline gives CDR1 LNHDA, CDR2 SQIVND (reference sequence). Trimming left V 11 bases short and J 4 bases short, with 23 bases between. The CDR3 contains 15 residues. In DNA form, the CDR3 reads TGTGCCTCCACCGGCGGGGGGCTTGGCGTCTATGGCTACACCTTC. This sequence encodes CASTGGGLGVYGYTF. The variable domain in full, completed from reference TRBV19 and TRBJ1-2, reads DGGITQSPKYLFRKEGQNVTLSCEQNLNHDAMYWYRQDPGQGLRLIYYSQIVNDFQKGDIAEGYSVSREKKESFPLTVTSAQKNPTAFYLCASTGGGLGVYGYTFGSGTRLTVV.

The chain carries TRBV19 and TRBJ1-2, with D uncertain. Germline V gene lookup returns CDR1 LNHDA and CDR2 SQIVND (reference sequence). The CDR3 is made up of 15 amino acids. The V end was cut by 4 bases, the J end by 3 bases, with 15 bases between. The CDR3 here is CASSKSSYEDYGYTF. The CDR3 coding sequence is TGTGCCAGTAGTAAGAGTTCGTATGAGGACTATGGCTACACCTTC.

The CDR3 is CASSLFTSRHNEKLFF. CDR3 sequence (DNA): TGTGCCAGCAGCTTGTTCACGAGTCGTCATAATGAAAAACTGTTTTTT. The V call is TRBV5-4, the J call TRBJ1-4; D not resolved. Germline values: CDR1 SGHNT, CDR2 YYREEE (reference sequence). V was pared by 1 base and J by 4 bases, with 14 bases between. CDR3 size: 16 residues.